The 22 T cell receptor beta chains below were found in one sample sequenced in a study of human T cells and chemical hapten exposure. TCRdb ran MiXCR on the RACE reads and lists one entry per CDR3 protein. The data hold 62,000 or so distinct CDR3 sequences, with approximately 11% observed a single time. Time point given: pre-sensitization, week 0. Treatment meaning: therapeutic diphenylcyclopropenone sensitization with weekly scalp DPC. Sequencing used whole blood, obtained in connection with sensitization to the hapten diphenylcyclopropenone (DPC). The receptors stem from a woman in her forties or fifties with alopecia areata. Some clones in this sample may be carry-over from other donors' samples.

This clonotype has more than one count but fewer than ten. A read error may account for a junction end that differs from germline. The rearrangement joins TRBV25-1 to TRBJ2-6, with 12 bases fitting TRBD2. Germline CDR1 and CDR2: MGHDK and SYGVNS. This CDR3 contains 20 residues. The CDR3 region has the DNA TGTGCCAGCAGTGAATTCTCCAGACTAGCGGGGGACTCTGGGGCCGACGTCCTGACTTTC. Translating gives CASSEFSRLAGDSGADVLTF.

This clonotype appeared a few times. The V call is TRBV3-1, the J call TRBJ2-2; D uncertain. CDR3 length equals 11 residues. The V end was cut by 4 bases, the J end by 9 bases, with 6 bases between. Germline lookup yields CDR1 LGHDT and CDR2 YNNKEL (reference sequence). The CDR3 coding sequence is TGTGCCAGCAGCCGCCTTCGGGAGCTGTTTTTT. This encodes CASSRLRELFF.

This clonotype came up many times. V usage is TRBV18 and J usage is TRBJ2-3; 11 bases match TRBD2. Germline V CDR1 and CDR2: KGHSH, LQKENI. V lost 4 bases, J lost 1 base, and 7 bases stayed unmatched. The CDR3 runs to 17 residues. CDR3 protein: CASSQLTSGTGTDTQYF. CDR3 coding DNA: TGTGCCAGCTCACAACTGACTAGCGGGACCGGCACAGATACGCAGTATTTT.

This chain uses TRBV6-6 with TRBJ1-2; D gene uncertain. CDR3 length: 12 amino acids. Looked up from germline, CDR1 is MNHNY and CDR2 is SVGAGI (reference sequence). V shed 8 bases and J shed 8 bases, with 15 bases lying between them. The CDR3 DNA reads as TGTGCCAGCGAGGACCGTGTCGGGGGCTACACCTTC. Protein: CASEDRVGGYTF.

This clonotype was seen at least ten times. This chain uses TRBV15 with TRBJ2-1; D perhaps matches TRBD2 (7 bases). Trimming removed 3 bases from V and 8 bases from J, with 14 bases in between. The CDR3 runs 14 residues. CDR1 is LNHNV and CDR2 is YYDKDF in the germline V gene (reference sequence). The CDR3, as DNA: TGTGCCACCAGCAGGGCTCTAGGGGGGGATGAGCAGTTCTTC. Translation: CATSRALGGDEQFF.

In this sample, this clonotype turned up a few times. This chain links TRBV3-1 with TRBJ1-5; D is unclear. The CDR3 has 15 residues. The V end was cut by 1 base, the J end by 1 base, with 8 bases between. In germline, CDR1 is LGHDT, CDR2 YNNKEL (reference sequence). The CDR3 sequence: CASSQGPSSNQPQHF. The CDR3 nucleotides read TGTGCCAGCAGCCAAGGGCCTAGCAGCAATCAGCCCCAGCATTTT.

CDR3 coding DNA: TGTGCCAGCTCACCACCGCTACAAGGAACTAATGAAAAACTGTTTTTT. Protein sequence: CASSPPLQGTNEKLFF. The chain has TRBV18 and TRBJ1-4, with D uncertain. The CDR3 sequence is 16 residues long. The V gene lost 0 bases and the J gene lost 1 base, with 9 bases spanning the gap. Germline V gene lookup returns CDR1 KGHSH and CDR2 LQKENI.

The genes are TRBV7-6 and TRBJ2-1; TRBD2 agrees at 9 bases. J lost 7 bases, V lost 2 bases, and 9 bases had no gene match. Germline assignment: CDR1 SGHVS and CDR2 FNYEAQ. The CDR3 length is 16 residues. The CDR3 is CASSLSLAGAGNEQFF. For the CDR3, the DNA is TGTGCCAGCAGCTTATCCTTAGCGGGGGCCGGGAATGAGCAGTTCTTC.

The V and J genes are TRBV18 and TRBJ2-3, with 8 bases matching TRBD2. In germline, CDR1 is KGHSH, CDR2 LQKENI. The CDR3 spans 15 residues. Trimming at V came to 5 bases and at J to 3 bases, leaving 7 bases not matched to a gene. This CDR3 is CASSIQAGGTDTQYF. For the CDR3, the DNA is TGTGCCAGCTCAATACAGGCGGGGGGAACAGATACGCAGTATTTT.

This chain uses TRBV30 with TRBJ2-7; TRBD2 matches 12 bases. Germline trimming cut 2 bases from V and 3 bases from J; bases unmatched to any gene: 2. Germline V gene sequence: CDR1 GTSNPN, CDR2 SVGIG (reference sequence). The CDR3 extends over 14 amino acids. For the CDR3, the DNA is TGTGCCTGGAGTCTGGGACTAGCGGGCTACGAGCAGTACTTC. This translates into CAWSLGLAGYEQYF.

This clonotype appeared many times. The chain has TRBV20-1 and TRBJ1-4; 7 bases align to TRBD1. The CDR3 loop spans 14 amino acids. Germline-derived CDR1 and CDR2 are DFQATT and SNEGSKA (reference sequence). V shed 3 bases and J 5 bases; nucleotides not matched to a gene: 6. The CDR3 region is CSASRDSRNEKLFF. CDR3 nucleotides: TGCAGTGCTAGCCGGGACAGTCGAAATGAAAAACTGTTTTTT.

By sample fraction, this clonotype is medium-sized (0.01 to 0.1%). The chain recombines TRBV28 with TRBJ2-1; D is unclear. This CDR3 has 16 residues. Trimming left V 6 bases short and J 0 bases short, with 15 bases between. Germline V lookup: CDR1 MDHEN, CDR2 SYDVKM. The CDR3 nucleotides are TGTGCCAGCAGGGCCCTCTCGGTAGTCTCCTACAATGAGCAGTTCTTC. Translated: CASRALSVVSYNEQFF.

This clonotype was found many times. This rearrangement joins TRBV20-1 to TRBJ2-1, with 10 nucleotides matching TRBD2. Per germline, CDR1 DFQATT and CDR2 SNEGSKA (reference sequence). This CDR3 is 17 amino acids long. Unmatched junction bases numbered 11, after V lost 0 bases and J lost 6 bases. Here the CDR3 DNA reads TGCAGTGCTAGAGATAAGGCCCTAGCGGGAGCACCCAATGAGCAGTTCTTC. It yields the protein CSARDKALAGAPNEQFF.

This clonotype was observed at least ten times. The chain links TRBV20-1 to TRBJ2-3; 7 nucleotides agree with TRBD2. Germline values: CDR1 DFQATT, CDR2 SNEGSKA (reference sequence). The CDR3 loop spans 12 amino acids. J gave up 4 bases and V 6 bases, and 4 bases lay outside the gene matches. The CDR3 is CSAPAGADTQYF. The DNA for the CDR3 is TGCAGTGCGCCCGCGGGAGCAGATACGCAGTATTTT.

For this clonotype: Mismatch with germline at one junction end may stem from a read error. The gene calls are TRBV18 and TRBJ1-2; possibly TRBD1 for D (5 bases). CDR1 KGHSH and CDR2 LQKENI come from the germline V gene. The CDR3 length is 14 residues. The CDR3 reads CARSPTEPPYGYTF. CDR3 in DNA: TGTGCCAGGTCACCGACAGAGCCTCCCTATGGCTACACCTTC.

This clonotype was observed many times. The chain joins TRBV3-1 to TRBJ2-7, with 10 nucleotides matching TRBD2. Germline CDR1 is LGHDT and CDR2 is YNNKEL (reference sequence). This CDR3 comprises 12 residues. With 4 bases clipped from V and 9 bases from J, the junction kept 3 bases outside the gene matches. CDR3 DNA sequence: TGTGCCAGCAGCCTGCTAGCGGGAGTGCAGTACTTC. It codes for CASSLLAGVQYF.

Concerning this clonotype itself: Since a much larger clone is just one base distant, this may be a read error. The J gene is TRBJ1-1, the V gene TRBV6-2 or TRBV6-3; D is ambiguous. The V end was cut by 5 bases, the J end by 1 base, with 11 bases between. CDR1 and CDR2 from the germline V gene are MNHEY and SVGEGT. CDR3 length equals 14 residues. This CDR3 reads CASSRRGRNTEAFF. The DNA for the CDR3 is TGTGCCAGCAGTCGACGGGGTCGGAACACTGAAGCTTTCTTT.

This clonotype was seen a handful of times. J is TRBJ1-4 and V is TRBV27; 10 bases fit TRBD1. Trimming took 9 bases from V and 0 from J; bases not matched to a gene: 19. Looked up from germline, CDR1 is MNHEY and CDR2 is SMNVEV (reference sequence). The CDR3 extends over 20 amino acids. The CDR3 loop is CARSFFSGTGVFATNEKLFF. For the CDR3, the DNA is TGTGCCAGATCCTTCTTCTCCGGGACAGGGGTTTTTGCAACTAATGAAAAACTGTTTTTT. Based on the CDR3 plus reference TRBV27 and TRBJ1-4, the full variable domain is EAQVTQNPRYLITVTGKKLTVTCSQNMNHEYMSWYRQDPGLGLRQIYYSMNVEVTDKGDVPEGYKVSRKEKRNFPLILESPSPNQTSLYFCARSFFSGTGVFATNEKLFFGSGTQLSVL.

The chain carries TRBV14 and TRBJ2-1; D not resolved. The CDR3 contains 10 residues. CDR1 is SGHDN and CDR2 is FVKESK in the germline V gene. CDR3 sequence: CPKPPNEQFF. The CDR3 bases are TGTCCTAAGCCCCCCAATGAGCAGTTCTTC.

The chain recombines TRBV3-1 with TRBJ2-7; 11 bases map to TRBD2. Germline lookup yields CDR1 LGHDT and CDR2 YNNKEL (reference sequence). The V and J ends lost 4 bases and 5 bases, in that order; junction bases with no gene match: 4. There are 14 residues in the CDR3. The CDR3 DNA is TGTGCCAGCAGCCCCCTACTAGCGGGGGACGAGCAGTACTTC. Translated: CASSPLLAGDEQYF.

In this sample, this clonotype turned up a few times. The chain couples TRBV5-4 to TRBJ2-1; possible D gene TRBD2, 6 bases. CDR3 length: 14 residues. V lost 4 bases to trimming and J lost 2 bases, with 10 bases between them. CDR1 is SGHNT and CDR2 is YYREEE in the germline V gene (reference sequence). In nucleotides, the CDR3 is TGTGCCAGCAGCCGGGGACTGGCCTACAATGAGCAGTTCTTC. Translated, it gives CASSRGLAYNEQFF.

This clonotype came up a few times. The rearrangement joins TRBV11-2 to TRBJ1-6; TRBD1 might be the D (5 bases). The CDR3 sequence is 15 residues long. Deletions cut 3 bases from V and 9 bases from J, with 15 bases between. The germline gives CDR1 SGHAT, CDR2 FQNNGV. The CDR3 DNA reads as TGTGCCAGCAGCTTTCCCAGGGTGAGATTTTCACCCCTCCACTTT. Its translation is CASSFPRVRFSPLHF.